One and the same sample provided the 18 T cell receptor beta chains below, sequenced in a study of shared clonotypes between healthy human individuals. The table came from immunoSEQ multiplex PCR; TCRdb's copy has only in-frame clones and leaves some out. The sample consists of 800,000 to 1,200,000 clones, approximately 80% of them appearing once. Material for sequencing was memory CD4+ T cells from PBMCs. Described subset: CD45RA-negative fraction. The receptors stem from a man aged 18 to 35 in good health. Some clones in this sample may be carry-over from other donors' samples.

The CDR3 DNA is TGCGCCAGCAGCTTGGAACAGTTCGCCTATGGCTACACCTTC. It encodes CASSLEQFAYGYTF. The genes are TRBV5-1 and TRBJ1-2; D unclear. This CDR3 region has 14 residues. The germline gives CDR1 SGHRS, CDR2 YFSETQ. V was clipped by 0 bases and J by 4 bases, with 10 bases between them.

V gene TRBV14 combines with J gene TRBJ1-2; D gene uncertain. The CDR3 loop spans 13 amino acids. Per germline, CDR1 SGHDN and CDR2 FVKESK. V lost 2 bases and J 6 bases, leaving 10 bases between the germline ends. CDR3 in DNA: TGTGCCAGCAGCCAAAGGCGAGAGGATGGCTACACCTTC. Translated: CASSQRREDGYTF.

The count of this clone is one. This chain joins TRBV15 and TRBJ1-3; D remains unclear. Germline loops: CDR1 LNHNV, CDR2 YYDKDF (reference sequence). V was pared by 0 bases and J by 0 bases, with 6 bases between. The CDR3 consists of 15 residues. CDR3 in DNA: TGTGCCACCAGCAGAGAGGCGGTCTCTGGAAACACCATATATTTT. As protein: CATSREAVSGNTIYF.

CDR3 amino acids: CASSWATGGADTQYF. In nucleotides, the CDR3 is TGCGCCAGCAGCTGGGCTACAGGGGGCGCAGATACGCAGTATTTT. The chain couples TRBV5-1 to TRBJ2-3; 9 bases map to TRBD1. Germline V gene data show CDR1 as SGHRS and CDR2 as YFSETQ. The CDR3 has 15 residues. Trimming at V came to 3 bases and at J to 4 bases, leaving 6 bases not matched to a gene.

This clone is a singleton in its sample. The chain uses TRBV6-5 and TRBJ1-2, with D tentatively TRBD1 (5 bases). Germline V gene data show CDR1 as MNHEY and CDR2 as SVGAGI. CDR3 length: 11 amino acids. Trimming removed 6 bases from V and 6 bases from J, with 8 bases in between. In nucleotides, the CDR3 is TGTGCCAGCAGAGTCAGGGATGGCTACACCTTC. It encodes CASRVRDGYTF.

This clone was detected only a few times. This chain joins TRBV6-1 and TRBJ2-5; the D call may be TRBD1 or TRBD2 (5 bases each). Germline V gives CDR1 MNHNS, CDR2 SASEGT. With 7 bases removed from V and 5 bases from J, the gap between germline ends came to 17 bases. The CDR3 has 14 amino acids. Written as DNA, the CDR3 is TGTGCCAGCACCAAGGGACCATCAGGCGAGACCCAGTACTTC. Residues: CASTKGPSGETQYF.

The V gene is TRBV7-9, the J gene TRBJ2-1; TRBD1 matches 10 bases. V was clipped by 3 bases and J by 3 bases; unmatched bases: 5. This CDR3 contains 16 residues. Germline CDR1 and CDR2: SEHNR and FQNEAQ (reference sequence). CDR3 residues: CASSFLRDRGYNEQFF. CDR3 sequence (DNA): TGTGCCAGCAGCTTTTTACGGGACAGGGGCTACAATGAGCAGTTCTTC.

This clone was found a few times. Other DNA sequences in this specimen translate into the identical CDR3. The chain uses TRBV5-1 and TRBJ1-5, with 7 nucleotides matching TRBD1. V was clipped by 1 base and J by 2 bases; unmatched bases: 0. The CDR3 is made up of 14 amino acids. The germline V gene encodes CDR1 SGHRS and CDR2 YFSETQ. DNA of the CDR3: TGCGCCAGCAGCTTGACAGGGGGCAATCAGCCCCAGCATTTT. Residues: CASSLTGGNQPQHF.

The chain recombines TRBV9 with TRBJ2-3, with D possibly TRBD2 on 6 matching bases. V shed 0 bases and J shed 2 bases, with 10 bases lying between them. The CDR3 contains 15 residues. In germline, CDR1 is SGDLS, CDR2 YYNGEE. The CDR3 loop is CASSVGGRHTDTQYF. CDR3 DNA: TGTGCCAGCAGCGTAGGTGGGAGGCACACAGATACGCAGTATTTT.

The chain carries TRBV6-6 and TRBJ1-2, with 7 bases matching TRBD1. CDR1 MNHNY and CDR2 SVGAGI come from the germline V gene (reference sequence). This CDR3 comprises 14 residues. V lost 2 bases to trimming and J lost 4 bases; unmatched junction nucleotides: 4. The CDR3 sequence: CASSYRGQGYGYTF. CDR3 nucleotide sequence: TGTGCCAGCAGTTACAGGGGGCAGGGCTATGGCTACACCTTC.

The table lists this clone with a few counts. The chain combines TRBV9 with TRBJ2-5; the D gene is possibly TRBD2 (6 bases). V was clipped by 4 bases and J by 7 bases, with 8 bases between them. Germline values: CDR1 SGDLS, CDR2 YYNGEE. This CDR3 spans 11 amino acids. CDR3 nucleotide sequence: TGTGCCAGCAGCCCCGGGGGGACCCAGTACTTC. Translating it yields CASSPGGTQYF.

The genes are TRBV28 and TRBJ1-1; D not certain. There are 10 residues in the CDR3. Germline V CDR1 and CDR2: MDHEN, SYDVKM. The V and J ends lost 8 bases and 8 bases respectively, with 9 bases between them. The CDR3 here is CASRDREAFF. The DNA for the CDR3 is TGTGCCAGCCGAGATAGAGAAGCTTTCTTT.

The rearrangement links TRBV18 to TRBJ1-4; D not certain. The CDR3 has 13 amino acids. Germline CDR1 reads KGHSH; CDR2 reads LQKENI. Trimming took 6 bases from V and 6 from J, leaving 11 bases between them. The CDR3 protein is CASSRDQDEKLFF. The CDR3 region has the DNA TGTGCCAGCTCCCGGGATCAAGATGAAAAACTGTTTTTT.

This sequence joins TRBV7-2 and TRBJ2-5; D assignment may be TRBD1 or TRBD2 (6 bases each). The germline V and J ends were trimmed by 4 bases and 1 base, with 13 bases remaining between them. This CDR3 spans 15 amino acids. Germline assignment: CDR1 SGHTA and CDR2 FQGNSA. This chain's CDR3 is CASSSRWGAQETQYF. The CDR3 bases are TGTGCCAGCAGCTCAAGGTGGGGGGCCCAAGAGACCCAGTACTTC.

The chain uses TRBV27 and TRBJ2-5; 8 nucleotides line up with TRBD1. Germline V CDR1 and CDR2: MNHEY, SMNVEV (reference sequence). The ends lost 5 bases at V and 5 bases at J; junction bases unmatched: 4. The CDR3 totals 13 residues. The CDR3 sequence: CASSRTGRETQYF. CDR3 DNA: TGTGCCAGCAGTAGGACAGGGCGCGAGACCCAGTACTTC.

Remarks on this clone: This CDR3 is also generated by other DNA sequences in the sample. This sequence joins TRBV5-8 and TRBJ1-2; D gene ambiguous. Trimming pared 0 bases from V and 7 bases from J, leaving 1 base between. CDR1 SGHTS and CDR2 YDEGEE come from the germline V gene. The CDR3 loop spans 10 amino acids. For the CDR3, the DNA is TGTGCCAGCAGCTTGGTTGGCTACACCTTC. Its protein is CASSLVGYTF.

The chain carries TRBV5-1 and TRBJ1-2, with D maybe TRBD1 (6 bases). Trimming pared 0 bases from V and 2 bases from J, leaving 8 bases between. The CDR3 is 14 amino acids. The germline V gene has CDR1 SGHRS and CDR2 YFSETQ. The CDR3 DNA reads TGCGCCAGCAGCTTGGACAGGGAGAACTATGGCTACACCTTC. Translated, it gives CASSLDRENYGYTF.

This chain uses TRBV28 with TRBJ1-5; D is uncertain. The CDR3 length is 13 residues. V lost 7 bases to trimming and J lost 5 bases, with 12 bases between them. CDR1 is MDHEN, CDR2 SYDVKM, per germline. The CDR3 sequence: CASTERAYQPQHF. Here the CDR3 DNA reads TGTGCCAGCACCGAGAGGGCTTATCAGCCCCAGCATTTT.